This TCR beta chain was recovered during a study of CD8+ T cells in alopecia areata. The study's findings and limits: Tofacitinib delivered significant drops in scalp clonality and in expanded CD8+ clones among the top 100.

Germline V gives CDR1 SNHLY, CDR2 FYNNEI. V was cut by 2 bases and J by 5 bases, with 12 bases left in between. This CDR3 spans 14 amino acids. As regards this clone: Its cognate antigen is unknown.

Reverse transcribed after extraction, RNA yielded cDNA as the sequencing template. Generated by immunoSEQ multiplex PCR, the TCRdb table keeps only in-frame clones and is missing some. Of under 150,000 clones listed, 50% to 55% are singletons. Documented treatment: oral pan-JAK inhibitor, 5-10 mg twice daily. From alopecia areata patients, lesional scalp punch biopsies and peripheral blood were collected. Specimen: CD4+ T cells sorted from blood, collected at week 4, from a patient treated with tofacitinib. The chain uses TRBV2 and TRBJ2-5; D uncertain. The TCR sequence derives from a human donor with alopecia areata. As DNA, the CDR3 is TGTGCCAGCAGTGAAAGGGCAGGTCGCGAGACCCAGTACTTC. Its translation is CASSERAGRETQYF.